The sequence of this T cell receptor (beta chain) was determined in a study of cytomegalovirus exposure and HLA in healthy donors. TCRdb's copy holds only in-frame clones and misses some; the assay was immunoSEQ multiplex PCR. The sample shows approximately 220,000 clones, around nine tenths of them seen only once. Germline CDR1 is MGHRA and CDR2 is YSYEKL. CDR3 length: 17 amino acids. Germline trimming cut 2 bases from V and 1 base from J; bases unmatched to any gene: 7. This TCR came from a man aged 18 to 29 in good health and CMV-seronegative. The chain carries TRBV4-1 and TRBJ2-3; 9 nucleotides match TRBD1. The specimen sequenced was PBMCs. This CDR3 reads CASSQLLRDRGTDTQYF. The CDR3 nucleotides read TGCGCCAGCAGCCAACTTCTGCGGGACAGGGGCACAGATACGCAGTATTTT.